The T cell receptor beta chain described here comes from a study of blood T cell repertoires in COVID-19. The overall study: The United States, Italy and Spain were the sources of the acute and convalescent COVID-19 samples. PBMCs, B-cell-depleted T cells, or T cells provided the cDNA or gDNA that made up the material.

Seattle-derived patients entered the study during active infection and were followed longitudinally. Trimming at V came to 6 bases and at J to 7 bases, leaving 8 bases not matched to a gene. The CDR3 loop spans 13 amino acids. CDR1 and CDR2 (germline): LGHNT, FRNRAP. Original analysis: Reference gene primers were amplified, and this amplification served to estimate nucleated cell counts. Assay used: immunoSEQ multiplex PCR; TCRdb lists only in-frame clones, some missing. From that table come the V and J calls and clone size; the DNA was used to work out D and trimming. The sample comprises under 300,000 clones, roughly nine tenths of which are singletons, and 12% rests with the top ten. This clone turned up a few times.

This sequence originates from a young woman with COVID-19, enrolled during active disease. The V gene is TRBV12-5, the J gene TRBJ1-1; 7 positions match TRBD1. The sample consisted of peripheral blood. CDR3 DNA sequence: TGTGCTAGTGGGGAGCGGAACAGGGGTGAAGCTTTCTTT. Protein: CASGERNRGEAFF.